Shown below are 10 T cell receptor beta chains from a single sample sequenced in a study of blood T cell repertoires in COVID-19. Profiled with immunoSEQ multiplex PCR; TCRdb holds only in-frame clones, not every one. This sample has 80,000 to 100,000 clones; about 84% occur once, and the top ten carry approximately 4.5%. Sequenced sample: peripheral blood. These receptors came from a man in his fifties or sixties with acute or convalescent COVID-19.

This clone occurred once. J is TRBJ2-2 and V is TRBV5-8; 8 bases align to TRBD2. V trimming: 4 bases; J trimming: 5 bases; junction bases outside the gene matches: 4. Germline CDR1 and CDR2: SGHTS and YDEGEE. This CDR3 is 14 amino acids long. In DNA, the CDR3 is TGTGCCAGCAGCCCTAGACTAGCGACCGGGGAGCTGTTTTTT. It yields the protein CASSPRLATGELFF. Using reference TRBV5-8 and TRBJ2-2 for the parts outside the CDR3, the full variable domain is EAGVTQSPTHLIKTRGQQATLRCSPISGHTSVYWYQQALGLGLQFLLWYDEGEERNRGNFPPRFSGRQFPNYSSELNVNALELEDSALYLCASSPRLATGELFFGEGSRLTVL.

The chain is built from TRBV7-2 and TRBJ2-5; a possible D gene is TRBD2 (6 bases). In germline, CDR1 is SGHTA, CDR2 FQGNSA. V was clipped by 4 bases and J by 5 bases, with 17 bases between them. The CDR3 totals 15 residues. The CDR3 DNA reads TGTGCCAGCAGCTCCCCGGGAGTACAAGCGGAGACCCAGTACTTC. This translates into CASSSPGVQAETQYF.

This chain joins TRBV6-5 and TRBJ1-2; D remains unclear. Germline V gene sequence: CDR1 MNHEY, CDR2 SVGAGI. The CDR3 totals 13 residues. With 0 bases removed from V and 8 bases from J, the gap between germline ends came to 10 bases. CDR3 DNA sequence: TGTGCCAGCAGTTACTCTCGGCAGCGGGGCTACACCTTC. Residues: CASSYSRQRGYTF.

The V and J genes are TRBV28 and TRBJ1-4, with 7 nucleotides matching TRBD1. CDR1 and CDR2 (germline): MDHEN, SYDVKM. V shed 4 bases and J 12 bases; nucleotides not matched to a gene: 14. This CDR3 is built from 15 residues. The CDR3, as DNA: TGTGCCAGCAGTTCAGGAGGGGGCGGGAATTCGGAACTGTTTTTT. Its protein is CASSSGGGGNSELFF.

CDR3 DNA sequence: TGTGCCAGCAGCCGGGACAGGGGTTACGAGCAGTACTTC. Amino acids: CASSRDRGYEQYF. V is TRBV7-6 and J is TRBJ2-7, with 10 bases identical to TRBD1. V dropped 5 bases and J dropped 4; count of bases not matched to a gene: 2. From germline, CDR1 is SGHVS and CDR2 FNYEAQ. The CDR3 sequence is 13 residues long.

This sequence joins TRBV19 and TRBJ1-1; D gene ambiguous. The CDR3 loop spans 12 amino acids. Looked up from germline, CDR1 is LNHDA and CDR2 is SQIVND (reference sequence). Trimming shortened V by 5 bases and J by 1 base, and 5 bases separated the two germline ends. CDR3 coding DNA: TGTGCCAGTAGTGGCCAGAACACTGAAGCTTTCTTT. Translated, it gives CASSGQNTEAFF.

The CDR3: CASSLGARPWETQYF. The CDR3 bases are TGTGCCAGCAGCTTAGGCGCCAGGCCTTGGGAGACCCAGTACTTC. The chain carries TRBV11-2 and TRBJ2-5, with D unresolved. This CDR3 has 15 amino acids. CDR1 is SGHAT, CDR2 FQNNGV, per germline. Trimming took 1 base from V and 5 from J, leaving 14 bases between them.

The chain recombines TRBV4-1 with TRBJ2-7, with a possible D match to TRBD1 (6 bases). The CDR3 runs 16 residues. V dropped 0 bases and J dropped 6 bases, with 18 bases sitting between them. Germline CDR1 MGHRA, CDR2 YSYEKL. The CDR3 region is CASSQDLGGGYSEQYF. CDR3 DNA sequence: TGCGCCAGCAGCCAAGATCTTGGGGGCGGATACAGCGAGCAGTACTTC.

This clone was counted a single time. This CDR3 is CASSQGRAGNTIYF. CDR3 sequence (DNA): TGTGCCAGCAGCCAGGGGCGTGCGGGAAACACCATATATTTT. The chain combines TRBV27 with TRBJ1-3; tentatively, D is TRBD1 (6 bases). V was pared by 6 bases and J by 4 bases, with 13 bases between. Germline CDR1 and CDR2: MNHEY and SMNVEV (reference sequence). The CDR3 covers 14 residues.

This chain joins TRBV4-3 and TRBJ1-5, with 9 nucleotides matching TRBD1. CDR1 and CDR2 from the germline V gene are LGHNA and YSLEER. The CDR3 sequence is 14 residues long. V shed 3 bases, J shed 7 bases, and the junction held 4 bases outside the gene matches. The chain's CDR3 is CASSQEDRGQPQHF. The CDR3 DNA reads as TGCGCCAGCAGCCAGGAAGACAGGGGGCAGCCCCAGCATTTT.